A selection of T cell receptor beta chains follows, all from one sample in a study of blood T cell repertoires in COVID-19. TCRdb's copy holds only in-frame clones and misses some; the assay was immunoSEQ multiplex PCR. The sample has approximately 250,000 clones, about 87% seen once. Sequenced input: PBMCs or T cells enriched from blood (not recorded which). These receptors were taken from a woman aged 25-40 years with acute COVID-19. Both conserved end residues are part of each CDR3. The D gene is left open where the match is weak. Size is stated for part of the rows, as once, few or many counts, or as a class when the clone is expanded.

>TRBJ1-4|TRBV7-9|NA|NA
CASSLLREEGEKLFF
TGTGCCAGCAGCTTATTACGGGAAGAGGGTGAAAAACTGTTTTTT
>TRBJ2-1|TRBV30|TRBD1|NA
CAWSVTGGDRGHQVIYNEQFF
TGTGCCTGGAGTGTAACGGGGGGGGACAGGGGACATCAAGTAATCTACAATGAGCAGTTCTTC
>TRBJ2-7|TRBV5-1|TRBD2|few
CASSLAGSGGSIDEQYF
TGCGCCAGCAGCTTGGCCGGGTCTGGCGGGAGTATCGACGAGCAGTACTTC
>TRBJ2-3|TRBV19|NA|NA
CASSILPLTESTDTQYF
TGTGCCAGTAGTATTCTACCTTTGACAGAAAGCACAGATACGCAGTATTTT
>TRBJ2-7|TRBV7-8|TRBD2|few
CASSSQAGGPYEQYF
TGTGCCAGCAGCTCACAAGCGGGAGGGCCGTACGAGCAGTACTTC
>TRBJ1-5|TRBV3-1/TRBV3-2|TRBD1|NA
CASSGLHRGRGNQPQHF
TGTGCCAGCAGCGGACTACACAGGGGGCGCGGGAATCAGCCCCAGCATTTT
>TRBJ2-1|TRBV5-5|NA|NA
CASSLPIEAEQFF
TGTGCCAGCAGCTTGCCAATTGAGGCTGAGCAGTTCTTC
>TRBJ2-7|TRBV27|TRBD1|NA
CASSLGTGAHEQYF
TGTGCCAGCAGTCTCGGGACAGGAGCCCACGAGCAGTACTTC
>TRBJ1-6|TRBV3-1/TRBV3-2|NA|NA
CASSQEAFSSLHF
TGTGCCAGCAGCCAAGAAGCATTTTCTTCCCTCCACTTT
>TRBJ2-7|TRBV28|NA|NA
CASSSSLSGPSYEQYF
TGTGCCAGCAGTTCCTCCCTTAGCGGTCCATCCTACGAGCAGTACTTC
>TRBJ2-7|TRBV12-3/TRBV12-4|TRBD1|NA
CASSGDRGYEQYF
TGTGCCAGCAGTGGGGACAGGGGTTACGAGCAGTACTTC
>TRBJ2-7|TRBV18|NA|NA
CASSPEKPYEQYF
TGTGCCAGCTCACCAGAGAAGCCCTACGAGCAGTACTTC
>TRBJ2-3|TRBV5-1|TRBD2|NA
CASSRGLAGDTDTQYF
TGCGCCAGCAGCAGGGGACTAGCGGGAGACACAGATACGCAGTATTTT
>TRBJ2-7|TRBV7-6|NA|many
CASSPGGEQYF
TGTGCCAGCAGCCCCGGTGGTGAGCAGTACTTC
>TRBJ2-5|TRBV30|TRBD2|NA
CAWTGTSGSVQTQYF
TGTGCCTGGACGGGGACTAGCGGGAGCGTACAGACCCAGTACTTC
>TRBJ1-5|TRBV19|NA|NA
CATHSTGTLNQPQHF
TGTGCCACACACTCGACCGGGACACTTAATCAGCCCCAGCATTTT
>TRBJ2-3|TRBV28|NA|NA
CASKGNRGLGTDTQYF
TGTGCCAGCAAAGGAAACAGGGGACTTGGAACAGATACGCAGTATTTT
>TRBJ1-6|TRBV27|NA|NA
CASSRSSYNSPLHF
TGTGCCAGCAGTCGGAGCTCCTATAATTCACCCCTCCACTTT
>TRBJ2-7|TRBV5-4|TRBD2|NA
CASSVGTSGTYEQYF
TGTGCCAGCAGCGTTGGGACTAGCGGAACCTACGAGCAGTACTTC
>TRBJ2-3|TRBV5-6|TRBD2|few
CASSLDLAGADTQYF
TGTGCCAGCAGCTTGGATCTAGCGGGAGCAGATACGCAGTATTTT
>TRBJ1-5|TRBV6-1|NA|NA
CASSEQGVGQPQHF
TGTGCCAGCAGTGAGCAGGGTGTGGGTCAGCCCCAGCATTTT
>TRBJ1-1|TRBV11-3|TRBD1|NA
CASSDRGQGNTEAFF
TGTGCCAGCAGCGACCGAGGACAGGGGAACACTGAAGCTTTCTTT
>TRBJ2-7|TRBV23-1|NA|NA
CASMEGQGGYEQYF
TGCGCCAGCATGGAGGGGCAGGGAGGCTACGAGCAGTACTTC
>TRBJ2-7|TRBV6-2/TRBV6-3|NA|NA
CASSLPSDVYEQYF
TGTGCCAGCAGTTTACCTAGCGACGTATACGAGCAGTACTTC
>TRBJ2-2|TRBV6-5|NA|NA
CASSRGTNTGELFF
TGTGCCAGCAGCCGGGGGACGAACACCGGGGAGCTGTTTTTT
>TRBJ2-5|TRBV10-3|NA|once
CAIRRQGAETQYF
TGTGCCATCAGGCGGCAGGGCGCCGAGACCCAGTACTTC
>TRBJ2-3|TRBV5-1|NA|NA
CASSLVTGTDTQYF
TGCGCCAGCAGCTTGGTCACTGGCACAGATACGCAGTATTTT
>TRBJ2-1|TRBV12-3/TRBV12-4|NA|NA
CASSPDNEQFF
TGTGCCAGCAGCCCAGACAATGAGCAGTTCTTC